The 6 T cell receptor beta chains reported below all come from one sample, sequenced in a study of response to subunit inactivated influenza vaccine. TCRdb re-called the RT-PCR reads with MiXCR, one entry per CDR3 protein. The sample has more than 550,000 distinct CDR3 sequences; 12% are singletons. The sequenced sample was PBMCs from blood, obtained on the day of vaccination. These receptors all come from a man in his fifties or sixties who received an inactivated influenza vaccine.

V usage is TRBV6-1 and J usage is TRBJ1-1; 10 positions match TRBD1. This CDR3 is 17 amino acids long. With 5 bases clipped from V and 2 bases from J, the junction kept 11 bases outside the gene matches. Per germline, CDR1 MNHNS and CDR2 SASEGT. The CDR3 region has the DNA TGTGCCAGCAGTCAAGGAGTTGGACAGGGGGGTAACACTGAAGCTTTCTTT. Its protein is CASSQGVGQGGNTEAFF.

The V gene is TRBV7-2, the J gene TRBJ2-1; 8 bases match TRBD1. CDR1 and CDR2 (germline): SGHTA, FQGNSA. J lost 7 bases, V lost 5 bases, and 7 bases had no gene match. This CDR3 spans 14 amino acids. The CDR3 spells CASSPGQGRNEQFF. The CDR3 DNA reads as TGTGCCAGCAGCCCCGGACAGGGCCGAAATGAGCAGTTCTTC.

This clonotype was counted only a few times. This chain joins TRBV7-9 and TRBJ2-7; 8 nucleotides line up with TRBD1. The ends lost 5 bases at V and 2 bases at J; junction bases unmatched: 8. Germline CDR1 reads SEHNR; CDR2 reads FQNEAQ (reference sequence). The CDR3 loop spans 15 amino acids. The CDR3 nucleotides are TGTGCCAGCAGCCTTCAGGGGGCTTCTGCCTACGAGCAGTACTTC. Amino acid sequence: CASSLQGASAYEQYF.

This clonotype was recorded once. The J gene is TRBJ2-5, the V gene TRBV20-1; a weak D match, TRBD2 (6 bases). V dropped 3 bases and J dropped 4 bases, with 18 bases sitting between them. The CDR3 is made up of 15 amino acids. The germline V gene encodes CDR1 DFQATT and CDR2 SNEGSKA (reference sequence). The CDR3 spells CSASGDGGVGETQYF. Written as DNA, the CDR3 is TGCAGTGCTAGCGGCGACGGAGGGGTGGGAGAGACCCAGTACTTC.

This clonotype was detected many times. The V and J genes are TRBV7-8 and TRBJ2-7; D gene unclear. Germline lookup yields CDR1 SGHVS and CDR2 FQNEAQ. The CDR3 is 14 amino acids. Trimming removed 3 bases at V and 0 bases at J, with 9 bases between. CDR3 sequence reads: CASSLAAHSYEQYF. DNA of the CDR3: TGTGCCAGCAGCTTGGCGGCACACTCCTACGAGCAGTACTTC. Full variable domain (rest looked up from reference TRBV7-8 and TRBJ2-7): GAGVSQSPRYKVAKRGQDVALRCDPISGHVSLFWYQQALGQGPEFLTYFQNEAQLDKSGLPSDRFFAERPEGSVSTLKIQRTQQEDSAVYLCASSLAAHSYEQYFGPGTRLTVT.

The chain carries TRBV12-3 or TRBV12-4 and TRBJ1-5, with a possible D match to TRBD1 (6 bases). The CDR3 is made up of 15 amino acids. V was clipped by 0 bases and J by 7 bases, with 13 bases between them. This chain's CDR3 is CASSLASGTRQPQHF. The CDR3 DNA follows: TGTGCCAGCAGTTTAGCTTCAGGGACAAGGCAGCCCCAGCATTTT.